These T cell receptor beta chains were read from a single sample in a study of cytomegalovirus exposure and HLA in healthy donors. The repertoire was sequenced with immunoSEQ multiplex PCR; TCRdb's copy has only in-frame clones and lacks some. The table has about 180,000 clones, around 85% seen once. Material for sequencing was PBMCs. These TCRs come from a young man in good health and CMV-seropositive. Each CDR3 is given without its conserved first and last residue. The order of the fields is CDR3 length, V gene, J gene, CDR3 protein.

>12|TRBV5-1|TRBJ2-7
ASSPTGVGYEQY
>13|TRBV7-3|TRBJ2-1
ASSTSSGGLHEQF
>14|TRBV28|TRBJ1-1
ASSLGQGVLNTEAF
>13|TRBV27|TRBJ2-1
ASSLSGVPYNEQF
>13|TRBV6-1|TRBJ2-5
ASSALAGGLETQY
>13|TRBV2|TRBJ2-7
ASSAVAGPTYEQY
>13|TRBV28|TRBJ1-2
ASSIASRGLNGYT
>12|TRBV28|TRBJ2-4
ASSLADRGNIQY
>11|TRBV9|TRBJ2-1
ASGSGTTNEQF
>14|TRBV2|TRBJ2-5
ASSEDSGGDQETQY
>12|TRBV5-1|TRBJ2-5
ASAPPGGGETQY
>14|TRBV7-6|TRBJ1-1
ASSPGRGGENTEAF
>11|TRBV29-1|TRBJ2-5
SAADRGRETQY
>12|TRBV30|TRBJ2-3
AWSFGELADTQY
>11|TRBV30|TRBJ1-2
AWILAGDYGYT
>14|TRBV2|TRBJ2-5
ASSEAADWHGGTQY
>10|TRBV29-1|TRBJ2-2
SVVAYTGELF
>10|TRBV13|TRBJ1-1
ASGQGGTEAF